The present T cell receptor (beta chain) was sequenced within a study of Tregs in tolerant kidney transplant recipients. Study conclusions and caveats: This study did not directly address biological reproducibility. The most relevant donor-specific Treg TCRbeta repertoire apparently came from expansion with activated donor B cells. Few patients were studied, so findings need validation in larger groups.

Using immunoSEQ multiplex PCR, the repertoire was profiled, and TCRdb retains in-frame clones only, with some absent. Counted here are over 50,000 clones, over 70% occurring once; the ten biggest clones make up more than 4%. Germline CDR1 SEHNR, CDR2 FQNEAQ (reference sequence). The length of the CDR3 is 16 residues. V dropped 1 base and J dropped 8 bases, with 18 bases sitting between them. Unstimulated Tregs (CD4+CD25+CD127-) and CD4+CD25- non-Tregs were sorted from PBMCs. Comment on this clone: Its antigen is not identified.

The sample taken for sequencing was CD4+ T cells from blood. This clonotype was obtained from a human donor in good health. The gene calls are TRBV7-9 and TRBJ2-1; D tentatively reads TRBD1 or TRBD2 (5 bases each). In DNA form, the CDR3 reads TGTGCCAGCAGCTTAGGTCCCCGGGACGGCTATCATGAGCAGTTCTTC. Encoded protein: CASSLGPRDGYHEQFF.